Listed here are 5 T cell receptor beta chains from one sample, sequenced in a study of OX40 agonist ivuxolimab in advanced cancers. This table comes from immunoSEQ multiplex PCR, and its TCRdb copy is limited to in-frame clones, with some not included. Of about 22,000 clones listed, approximately 88% were seen once; the top ten hold 36%. The specimen was CD4+ or CD8+ T cells sorted from blood, collected in a trial of the OX40 agonist ivuxolimab. These receptors came from an adult with an advanced solid tumor such as melanoma, head and neck, liver or kidney cancer.

The chain carries TRBV14 and TRBJ1-1; D may be TRBD1 (6 bases). This CDR3 region has 16 residues. Trimming stripped 8 bases from V and 1 base from J, with 20 bases between. The germline V gene has CDR1 SGHDN and CDR2 FVKESK. The CDR3 nucleotides read TGTGCCAGCCGCCGATTCCTTACAGGGAAGAACACTGAAGCTTTCTTT. This gives the protein CASRRFLTGKNTEAFF.

The V gene is TRBV6-1, the J gene TRBJ2-3; 9 bases fit TRBD1. Losses at the gene ends were 3 bases for V and 2 bases for J; bases not matched to a gene: 9. The CDR3 consists of 17 residues. Germline V CDR1 and CDR2: MNHNS, SASEGT. CDR3 nucleotides: TGTGCCAGCAGTGACCGAGGGACAGGGCAACTCACAGATACGCAGTATTTT. Its translation is CASSDRGTGQLTDTQYF.

This clone was recorded a few times. This sequence joins TRBV5-4 and TRBJ2-3, with 7 bases matching TRBD2. Germline loops: CDR1 SGHNT, CDR2 YYREEE (reference sequence). The CDR3 runs 14 residues. Unmatched junction bases numbered 5, after V lost 5 bases and J lost 2 bases. This CDR3 is CASRGSGFTDTQYF. The CDR3 DNA sequence: TGTGCCAGCAGGGGTAGCGGGTTCACAGATACGCAGTATTTT.

V usage is TRBV30 and J usage is TRBJ2-7, with 8 bases that match TRBD2. Trimming cost V 2 bases and J 6 bases; bases outside gene matches: 6. Germline V CDR1 and CDR2: GTSNPN, SVGIG (reference sequence). The CDR3 is 13 residues long. The CDR3, as DNA: TGTGCCTGGAGTCGGACTCGGGGGGGCGAGCAGTACTTC. It translates to CAWSRTRGGEQYF.

The chain employs TRBV6-5 and TRBJ2-7; D is unclear. The germline CDR1 and CDR2 sequences are MNHEY and SVGAGI. The ends were cut back, 0 bases at V and 5 bases at J, with 8 bases in the middle. CDR3 size: 13 residues. CDR3 loop: CASSYSTVHEQYF. The CDR3 DNA reads as TGTGCCAGCAGTTACTCGACGGTCCACGAGCAGTACTTC.